A single sample is the source of the 3 T cell receptor beta chains below, sequenced in a study of healthy donors' naive CD4 and CD8 T cells. TCR libraries were built from approximately 0.45 ug of total RNA by linear amplification. TCRdb reprocessed the reads with MiXCR, giving one entry per CDR3 protein. The data hold about 180,000 distinct CDR3 sequences, with over 60% observed a single time. Sequenced: naive CD4+ and CD8+ T cells sorted from blood, pooled from several donors. The receptors here all came from a pool of human donors in good health; the sample pools cells from several healthy donors.

The table lists this clonotype with a few counts. The chain joins TRBV19 to TRBJ1-1; weak D call: TRBD1 (5 bases). The CDR3 runs to 11 residues. Germline lookup yields CDR1 LNHDA and CDR2 SQIVND (reference sequence). V lost 10 bases and J lost 3, with 9 bases in between. DNA of the CDR3: TGTGCCACGGGACGGTACACTGAAGCTTTCTTT. Its translation: CATGRYTEAFF.

The chain employs TRBV5-6 and TRBJ2-6; 7 bases line up with TRBD1. V gave up 4 bases and J gave up 0 bases; unmatched junction bases: 7. CDR1 is SGHDT, CDR2 YYEEEE, per germline. CDR3 length equals 17 residues. This chain's CDR3 is CASSPDRVSSGANVLTF. The DNA for the CDR3 is TGTGCCAGCAGCCCAGACAGGGTGAGCTCTGGGGCCAACGTCCTGACTTTC.

The V call is TRBV29-1, the J call TRBJ1-1; weak D call: TRBD1 (5 bases). This CDR3 has 13 residues. Per germline, CDR1 SQVTM and CDR2 ANQGSEA. Trimming pared 3 bases from V and 0 bases from J, leaving 8 bases between. CDR3 sequence (DNA): TGCAGCGTTGAGGGCAGGGTGAACACTGAAGCTTTCTTT. The encoded protein is CSVEGRVNTEAFF.